This TCR beta chain came from a study of blood T cell repertoires in COVID-19. Profiled with immunoSEQ multiplex PCR; TCRdb holds only in-frame clones, not every one. The table records a few hundred thousand clones, around 90% of them present only once. Material: peripheral blood. This sequence was found in a woman aged 55 to 70 with COVID-19, enrolled during active disease.

The CDR3 here is CASSQTRSTGPNEAFF. CDR3 in DNA: TGTGCCAGCAGTCAAACACGTTCGACAGGACCAAATGAAGCTTTCTTT. This rearrangement joins TRBV11-2 to TRBJ1-1, with D tentatively TRBD1 (6 bases). Germline loops: CDR1 SGHAT, CDR2 FQNNGV. This CDR3 comprises 16 residues. The V end was cut by 6 bases, the J end by 7 bases, with 24 bases between.